This is a list of T cell receptor beta chains from one sample in a study of response to subunit inactivated influenza vaccine. Each CDR3 protein gets one entry after TCRdb re-called the RT-PCR reads with MiXCR. Of 600,000 to 850,000 distinct CDR3 sequences in the sample, around 13% were seen once. The input for sequencing was PBMCs from blood, taken less than 15 days before vaccination. The receptor set was obtained from a man aged 50 or older who received an inactivated influenza vaccine. Each CDR3 is given with its conserved first and last residue. D genes are given only for firm matches. Not every row has a clone size; where given, it reads once, few, many or a size class.

V gene,D gene,J gene,clone size,CDR3 DNA,CDR3 protein
TRBV6-5,.,TRBJ1-5,.,TGTGCCAGCAGTTACTCTTTTTATAGCAATCAGCCCCAGCATTTT,CASSYSFYSNQPQHF
TRBV15,TRBD2,TRBJ2-3,few,TGTGCCACCAGCAGCTCTCGCGGGACTAGCGACACAGATACGCAGTATTTT,CATSSSRGTSDTDTQYF
TRBV9,.,TRBJ2-3,few,TGTGCCAGCAGCCCACTCCGGGGGCTGAGCACAGATACGCAGTATTTT,CASSPLRGLSTDTQYF
TRBV7-2,.,TRBJ2-7,few,TGTGCCAGCAGCTTAGACGGGACTCTCTACGAGCAGTACTTC,CASSLDGTLYEQYF
TRBV7-8,TRBD2,TRBJ2-7,.,TGTGCCAGCAGCCCCCGGACTAGCGGGAGGTTAACGGGCTACGAGCAGTACTTC,CASSPRTSGRLTGYEQYF
TRBV12-3/TRBV12-4,.,TRBJ2-6,few,TGTGCCAGCAGTTTTGACAGGGGGGCCAACGTCCTGACTTTC,CASSFDRGANVLTF
TRBV4-2,.,TRBJ2-7,.,TGTGCCAGCAGCCAAGAGATAGGGGATTACGAGCAGTACTTC,CASSQEIGDYEQYF
TRBV20-1,.,TRBJ1-1,few,TGCAGTGCTAAGAGGTTTGAAGCTTTCTTT,CSAKRFEAFF
TRBV28,.,TRBJ1-1,many,TGTGCCAGCAGTCCTGCATTTAAGAACACTGAAGCTTTCTTT,CASSPAFKNTEAFF
TRBV2,TRBD1,TRBJ2-6,.,TGTGCCAGCAGTCCCGACTCCAATGACAGGGCTGGGGCCAACGTCCTGACTTTC,CASSPDSNDRAGANVLTF
TRBV5-1,TRBD1,TRBJ2-1,few,TGCGCCAGCAGCCCCGGTTTGGGACAGGGCTACAATGAGCAGTTCTTC,CASSPGLGQGYNEQFF
TRBV27,TRBD2,TRBJ2-4,.,TGTGCCAGCAGCCCCCCACTCGGCGGGGGAGCCAAAAACATTCAGTACTTC,CASSPPLGGGAKNIQYF
TRBV13,.,TRBJ1-3,few,TGTGCCAGCAGCTTAGGTGTGGGAAACACCATATATTTT,CASSLGVGNTIYF
TRBV24-1,.,TRBJ2-2,few,TGTGCCACCACTAAGGGCACCGGGGAGCTGTTTTTT,CATTKGTGELFF